The 27 T cell receptor beta chains below were found in one sample sequenced in a study of blood T cell repertoires in COVID-19. The repertoire was sequenced with immunoSEQ multiplex PCR; TCRdb's copy has only in-frame clones and lacks some. The sample shows around 290,000 clones, less than 90% of them seen only once. Sequencing was performed on peripheral blood. The origin of the receptors is a woman in her sixties or seventies with COVID-19, enrolled during active disease.

The V call is TRBV27, the J call TRBJ2-2; 9 bases map to TRBD1. With 4 bases clipped from V and 6 bases from J, the junction kept 18 bases outside the gene matches. The CDR3 is 19 residues long. Looked up from germline, CDR1 is MNHEY and CDR2 is SMNVEV (reference sequence). The CDR3 region has the DNA TGTGCCAGCAGTTCTAAAATTATCGGACAGGGGAAGCGTCCCGGGGAGCTGTTTTTT. This translates into CASSSKIIGQGKRPGELFF.

V is TRBV18 and J is TRBJ1-3; D unclear. The ends were cut back, 5 bases at V and 7 bases at J, with 15 bases in the middle. The CDR3 length is 14 residues. The germline gives CDR1 KGHSH, CDR2 LQKENI. The chain's CDR3 is CASSMGSGGNTIYF. CDR3 bases: TGTGCCAGCTCAATGGGTTCCGGAGGGAACACCATATATTTT.

Remarks on this clone: Other DNA sequences in this specimen translate into the identical CDR3. V gene TRBV7-2 combines with J gene TRBJ2-3, with 9 bases matching TRBD2. CDR1 and CDR2 (germline): SGHTA, FQGNSA. After removal of 4 bases from V and 4 bases from J, the junction contained 3 bases not matched to a gene. This CDR3 is built from 14 residues. The CDR3 sequence: CASSSRLAADTQYF. The CDR3 DNA follows: TGTGCCAGCAGCTCCCGACTAGCGGCAGATACGCAGTATTTT. The full variable domain, rest sourced from reference TRBV7-2 and TRBJ2-3, is GAGVSQSPSNKVTEKGKDVELRCDPISGHTALYWYRQSLGQGLEFLIYFQGNSAPDKSGLPSDRFSAERTGGSVSTLTIQRTQQEDSAVYLCASSSRLAADTQYFGPGTRLTVL.

The V call is TRBV4-1, the J call TRBJ2-2; TRBD1 is a possible D gene (6 bases). The germline V gene has CDR1 MGHRA and CDR2 YSYEKL. This CDR3 spans 18 amino acids. The V end was cut by 1 base, the J end by 0 bases, with 15 bases between. CDR3 nucleotide sequence: TGCGCCAGCAGCCAAGTTACAGGGAGAAACGCGAACACCGGGGAGCTGTTTTTT. It encodes CASSQVTGRNANTGELFF.

The rearrangement uses TRBV2 and TRBJ1-5; D gene unclear. CDR1 is SNHLY, CDR2 FYNNEI, per germline. The CDR3 has 15 amino acids. V was pared by 1 base and J by 0 bases, with 7 bases between. DNA for the CDR3: TGTGCCAGCAGTGAAGACAGTTATAGCAATCAGCCCCAGCATTTT. This encodes CASSEDSYSNQPQHF.

CDR3 loop: CSASLPGQGMEQYF. CDR3 nucleotides: TGCAGTGCTAGTCTGCCGGGACAGGGGATGGAGCAGTACTTC. The chain combines TRBV20-1 with TRBJ2-7; 10 bases agree with TRBD1. The CDR3 extends over 14 amino acids. The junction had 9 bases not matched to a gene; V was cut back by 3 bases and J by 7 bases. Germline lookup yields CDR1 DFQATT and CDR2 SNEGSKA (reference sequence).

The chain uses TRBV7-8 and TRBJ1-1; D may be TRBD1 (6 bases). The CDR3 is 14 residues long. V was clipped by 5 bases and J by 5 bases, with 15 bases between them. CDR1 is SGHVS and CDR2 is FQNEAQ in the germline V gene. Written as DNA, the CDR3 is TGTGCCAGCAGCCCAACAGGGAGTTGGACTGAAGCTTTCTTT. Translation gives CASSPTGSWTEAFF.

The V call is TRBV28, the J call TRBJ2-3, with D perhaps matching TRBD1 (5 bases). The ends were cut back, 10 bases at V and 7 bases at J, with 21 bases in the middle. This CDR3 contains 14 residues. The germline V gene encodes CDR1 MDHEN and CDR2 SYDVKM. The CDR3 here is CATTPPAGINTQYF. CDR3 in DNA: TGTGCCACCACACCCCCGGCAGGGATAAATACGCAGTATTTT.

This rearrangement joins TRBV7-2 to TRBJ2-7, with TRBD2 matching over 8 bases. The V gene's germline CDR1 is SGHTA and CDR2 FQGNSA. V shed 2 bases, J shed 6 bases, and the junction held 6 bases outside the gene matches. The CDR3 loop spans 14 amino acids. DNA for the CDR3: TGTGCCAGCAGCTTAATAGGGACTAGAGGCGAGCAGTACTTC. The encoded protein is CASSLIGTRGEQYF. Drawing the rest from reference TRBV7-2 and TRBJ2-7, the complete variable domain is GAGVSQSPSNKVTEKGKDVELRCDPISGHTALYWYRQSLGQGLEFLIYFQGNSAPDKSGLPSDRFSAERTGGSVSTLTIQRTQQEDSAVYLCASSLIGTRGEQYFGPGTRLTVT.

CDR3 sequence: CSASPWTADQPQHF. The CDR3 DNA reads as TGCAGTGCTAGTCCTTGGACAGCCGATCAGCCCCAGCATTTT. The chain uses TRBV20-1 and TRBJ1-5; a possible D gene is TRBD1 (6 bases). The CDR3 has 14 amino acids. Trimming pared 3 bases from V and 5 bases from J, leaving 14 bases between. Germline V gives CDR1 DFQATT, CDR2 SNEGSKA (reference sequence).

The DNA of the CDR3 is TGTGCCAGCAGCTTTTCGGGTTTTGGATCACCCCTCCACTTT. This codes for CASSFSGFGSPLHF. This rearrangement joins TRBV11-3 to TRBJ1-6; D is uncertain. V was shortened by 3 bases and J by 10 bases, with 13 bases between the two germline ends. Germline values: CDR1 SGHNT, CDR2 YENEEA. The CDR3 spans 14 residues.

This rearrangement joins TRBV6-6 to TRBJ1-1, with 10 nucleotides matching TRBD1. V lost 5 bases, J lost 3 bases, and 9 bases stayed unmatched. The germline CDR1 and CDR2 sequences are MNHNY and SVGAGI (reference sequence). CDR3 length: 16 residues. The CDR3 is CASSPGQGGSDTEAFF. CDR3 in DNA: TGTGCCAGCAGTCCCGGACAGGGGGGTTCAGACACTGAAGCTTTCTTT.

This clone was observed once. V usage is TRBV3-1 (or the pseudogene TRBV3-2) and J usage is TRBJ2-1; 10 bases align to TRBD2. CDR1 is LGHDT, CDR2 YNNKEL, per germline (reference sequence). The CDR3 spans 16 residues. V was clipped by 0 bases and J by 6 bases; unmatched bases: 5. Here the CDR3 reads CASSQERPSGGNEQFF. The CDR3 nucleotides read TGTGCCAGCAGCCAAGAACGGCCTAGCGGGGGCAATGAGCAGTTCTTC.

This chain links TRBV6-2 or TRBV6-3 with TRBJ2-6, with TRBD2 as a possible D gene (5 bases). CDR3 size: 15 residues. The V gene's germline CDR1 is MNHEY and CDR2 SVGEGT. V lost 5 bases and J lost 2, with 10 bases in between. CDR3: CASSPLGAGANVLTF. The CDR3 DNA reads as TGTGCCAGCAGTCCCCTGGGAGCTGGGGCCAACGTCCTGACTTTC.

The chain has TRBV2 and TRBJ1-2, with D maybe TRBD1 (5 bases). The germline V gene has CDR1 SNHLY and CDR2 FYNNEI. CDR3 size: 13 residues. The V gene lost 3 bases and the J gene lost 7 bases, with 12 bases spanning the gap. Written as DNA, the CDR3 is TGTGCCAGCAGTGACGGCAGGGTAGTTGGCTACACCTTC. This translates into CASSDGRVVGYTF.

V usage is TRBV24-1 and J usage is TRBJ2-3; TRBD2 matches at 12 bases. The CDR3 runs 15 residues. Germline V gene sequence: CDR1 KGHDR, CDR2 SFDVKD. Unmatched junction bases numbered 5, after V lost 4 bases and J lost 7 bases. This CDR3 is CATSEPSGGANTQYF. CDR3 DNA: TGTGCCACCAGTGAACCTAGCGGGGGGGCGAATACGCAGTATTTT.

This chain connects TRBV6-5 to TRBJ1-1, with D maybe TRBD1 (6 bases). Germline V gene sequence: CDR1 MNHEY, CDR2 SVGAGI. Trimming cost V 5 bases and J 0 bases, with 13 bases left between them. The CDR3 consists of 15 residues. The CDR3 reads CASSTHREVNTEAFF. The CDR3 coding sequence is TGTGCCAGCAGTACCCACAGGGAAGTGAACACTGAAGCTTTCTTT.

This clone showed up just once. The genes are TRBV2 and TRBJ2-4, with D maybe TRBD2 (5 bases). Germline V gives CDR1 SNHLY, CDR2 FYNNEI. The CDR3 length is 14 residues. The ends were cut back, 7 bases at V and 1 base at J, with 11 bases in the middle. CDR3 in amino acids: CASKSPGAKNIQYF. The CDR3 DNA is TGTGCCAGCAAGAGTCCGGGGGCCAAAAACATTCAGTACTTC. Looking up the rest from reference TRBV2 and TRBJ2-4 gives the full variable domain: EPEVTQTPSHQVTQMGQEVILRCVPISNHLYFYWYRQILGQKVEFLVSFYNNEISEKSEIFDDQFSVERPDGSNFTLKIRSTKLEDSAMYFCASKSPGAKNIQYFGAGTRLSVL.

V and J are TRBV19 and TRBJ1-3; 8 positions agree with TRBD1. This CDR3 has 15 residues. Losses at the gene ends were 6 bases for V and 2 bases for J; bases not matched to a gene: 6. Germline CDR1 is LNHDA and CDR2 is SQIVND (reference sequence). CDR3 sequence reads: CASSQGASTGNTIYF. As DNA, the CDR3 is TGTGCCAGTAGCCAGGGGGCTTCTACTGGAAACACCATATATTTT.

This rearrangement joins TRBV24-1 to TRBJ2-1; the D gene is possibly TRBD1 (6 bases). Germline CDR1 reads KGHDR; CDR2 reads SFDVKD. The CDR3 contains 13 residues. The V end lost 2 bases, the J end lost 5 bases, and 6 bases lay between the germline ends. The CDR3 bases are TGTGCCACCAGTGATTGGGACAACAATGAGCAGTTCTTC. This gives the protein CATSDWDNNEQFF.

V and J are TRBV10-2 and TRBJ1-5; 7 bases line up with TRBD1. V shed 5 bases, J shed 4 bases, and the junction held 5 bases outside the gene matches. Looked up from germline, CDR1 is WSHSY and CDR2 is SAAADI. The CDR3 has 14 residues. CDR3 protein: CASSPSTGNQPQHF. CDR3 sequence (DNA): TGCGCCAGCAGTCCCTCGACAGGGAATCAGCCCCAGCATTTT.

The J gene is TRBJ1-2, the V gene TRBV29-1; no reliable D call. V was pared by 7 bases and J by 0 bases, with 12 bases between. The CDR3 runs 13 residues. Per the germline V gene, CDR1 is SQVTM and CDR2 is ANQGSEA. CDR3 bases: TGCAGCGCTTCCGGGTCGGCTAACTATGGCTACACCTTC. This translates into CSASGSANYGYTF.

The chain has TRBV7-2 and TRBJ2-1; D is unclear. The germline CDR1 and CDR2 sequences are SGHTA and FQGNSA. The CDR3 covers 15 residues. Trimming left V 3 bases short and J 6 bases short, with 15 bases between. CDR3 nucleotides: TGTGCCAGCAGCTTCGGTCAGGCATTTAGCAATGAGCAGTTCTTC. Its translation is CASSFGQAFSNEQFF.

The CDR3: CASSTLGQGLKDTQYF. The DNA of the CDR3 is TGTGCCAGTAGTACACTGGGACAGGGTTTAAAAGATACGCAGTATTTT. The V call is TRBV19, the J call TRBJ2-3, with 9 bases aligning to TRBD1. The CDR3 length is 16 residues. Germline lookup yields CDR1 LNHDA and CDR2 SQIVND (reference sequence). The ends lost 4 bases at V and 5 bases at J; junction bases unmatched: 10.

In DNA, the CDR3 is TGTGCCAGCAGCTCCTACCCTCTTATAGAGACCCAGTACTTC. It encodes CASSSYPLIETQYF. V and J are TRBV5-4 and TRBJ2-5; D unresolved. Germline lookup yields CDR1 SGHNT and CDR2 YYREEE (reference sequence). This CDR3 has 14 residues. Trimming took off 3 bases at V and 4 bases at J, with 13 bases between the two ends.

The chain is built from TRBV5-1 and TRBJ1-1, with 10 bases identical to TRBD1. CDR1 and CDR2 from the germline V gene are SGHRS and YFSETQ. The CDR3 has 17 amino acids. The J segment lost 3 bases and the V segment lost 2 bases, leaving 10 bases of the junction unmatched. CDR3 loop: CASSFQLGTGADTEAFF. The CDR3 nucleotides read TGCGCCAGCAGCTTTCAACTTGGGACAGGGGCTGACACTGAAGCTTTCTTT.

This clone was recorded only once. The chain has TRBV19 and TRBJ1-2; the match to TRBD1 covers 7 bases. V lost 2 bases to trimming and J lost 3 bases; unmatched junction nucleotides: 3. This CDR3 comprises 14 residues. CDR1 is LNHDA, CDR2 SQIVND, per germline (reference sequence). The CDR3 loop is CASSIPGQDYGYTF. The CDR3 coding sequence is TGTGCCAGTAGTATACCCGGACAGGACTATGGCTACACCTTC.